Detailed here is one T cell receptor (beta chain). Its specificity is not known. V was trimmed by 2 bases and J by 0 bases, leaving 11 bases between them. In germline, CDR1 is GTSNPN, CDR2 SVGIG (reference sequence). The CDR3 runs to 15 residues. Measured with immunoSEQ multiplex PCR; TCRdb has only the in-frame clones, and not every one. The sample shows 3,600 or so clones, approximately 84% of them seen only once. This sample stems from a study of immune evolution from preneoplasia to lung adenocarcinoma. Points from the study as a whole: Top clone frequencies peaked in normal lung, apparently declining through invasive adenocarcinoma. Compared with EGFR-mutant or double wild-type lesions, KRAS-mutant nodules were more clonal.

The chain employs TRBV30 and TRBJ1-5, with a weak D call TRBD1 (5 bases). Sequencing was performed on FFPE atypical adenomatous hyperplasia tissue from the lung. Subset specified: atypical adenomatous hyperplasia (AAH), lung preneoplasia. This clonotype originated in a person between 70 and 80 years old with lung adenocarcinoma. CDR3 protein: CAWSSGLHSNQPQHF. The CDR3 bases are TGTGCCTGGAGTTCGGGGCTCCATAGCAATCAGCCCCAGCATTTT.